The clone carrying this T cell receptor (beta chain) was recorded many times. The record originates from a study of T-cell reconstitution after alpha-beta-depleted transplantation in children. Unique molecular identifiers tagged the TCRbeta library. TCRdb ran MiXCR on the PCR reads and lists one entry per CDR3 protein. The table has hundreds of thousands of distinct CDR3 sequences, roughly 15% seen once. V shed 3 bases and J 1 base; nucleotides not matched to a gene: 2. The germline V gene encodes CDR1 DFQATT and CDR2 SNEGSKA (reference sequence). The CDR3 loop spans 13 amino acids. The source was PBMCs from the stem cell graft donor, collected from the stem cell graft. The chain carries TRBV20-1 and TRBJ1-2; 7 bases are a match to TRBD1. The TCR originated in a human donor who donated a stem cell graft to a child with acute myeloid leukemia. The CDR3 is CSASGDSNYGYTF. The CDR3 DNA is TGCAGTGCTAGTGGGGACAGTAACTATGGCTACACCTTC.